This T cell receptor beta chain came from a study of T cell responses to AZD1222 COVID-19 vaccine. Study results and caveats: Repertoires were collected only later (after the peak T cell response had occurred). Spike was spanned by vaccine-associated CD4 TCRs, with dominance at 160-218 and 743-854.

Only in-frame clones appear in the TCRdb table, and some are missing; sequencing was by immunoSEQ multiplex PCR. The sample lists some 190,000 clones; 85% to 95% were seen once. This clone was picked up one time. Its antigen is unknown. The junction and the germline gene differ at one end; a read error may be behind it. Germline V gene data show CDR1 as LGHNA and CDR2 as YSLEER. This CDR3 region has 15 residues. Pooled samples include second doses given at about 4 or 12 weeks. The source is an adult who received the AZD1222 COVID-19 vaccine. V is TRBV4-3 and J is TRBJ2-1; 9 nucleotides match TRBD1. This specimen was peripheral blood, taken 28 days after the second AZD1222 dose. CDR3 region: CASSQDRGSFNEQFF. Here the CDR3 DNA reads TGCGCCAGCAGCCAGGACAGGGGATCCTTCAATGAGCAGTTCTTC.